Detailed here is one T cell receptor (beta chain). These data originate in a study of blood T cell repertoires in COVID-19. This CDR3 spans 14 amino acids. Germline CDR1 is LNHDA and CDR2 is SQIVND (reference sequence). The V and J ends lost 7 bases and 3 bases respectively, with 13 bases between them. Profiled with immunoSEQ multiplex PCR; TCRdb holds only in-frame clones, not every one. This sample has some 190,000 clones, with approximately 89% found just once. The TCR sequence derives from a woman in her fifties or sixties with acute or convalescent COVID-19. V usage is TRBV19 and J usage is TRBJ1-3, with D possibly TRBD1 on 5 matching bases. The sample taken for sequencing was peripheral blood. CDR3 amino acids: CASKPGGVGNTIYF. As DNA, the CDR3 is TGTGCCAGTAAACCCGGGGGAGTTGGAAACACCATATATTTT.